Below, 23 T cell receptor beta chains from the same sample are listed, as sequenced in a study of cytomegalovirus exposure and HLA in healthy donors. The PCR employed 60 Vbeta primers together with 13 Jbeta primers. Profiling relied on immunoSEQ multiplex PCR, and the TCRdb table lists in-frame clones only, not all of them. The sample lists more than 95,000 clones, 77% occurring once. The sequenced sample consisted of PBMCs. The receptors originated from a woman aged 40 to 50 in good health and CMV-seropositive.

This clone has a single count. The V gene is TRBV5-4, the J gene TRBJ1-1; D is perhaps TRBD1 (5 bases). Trimming removed 0 bases at V and 4 bases at J, with 10 bases between. CDR1 is SGHNT and CDR2 is YYREEE in the germline V gene (reference sequence). This CDR3 region has 14 residues. CDR3 loop: CASSLAIGGTEAFF. In DNA, the CDR3 is TGTGCCAGCAGCTTGGCCATCGGGGGCACTGAAGCTTTCTTT.

V gene TRBV5-1 combines with J gene TRBJ2-5; 7 nucleotides line up with TRBD1. CDR3 length: 15 amino acids. Germline lookup yields CDR1 SGHRS and CDR2 YFSETQ. V lost 5 bases to trimming and J lost 3 bases; unmatched junction nucleotides: 10. CDR3 residues: CASSRRQGNKETQYF. The DNA for the CDR3 is TGCGCCAGCAGTAGACGACAGGGCAACAAAGAGACCCAGTACTTC.

The chain carries TRBV9 and TRBJ1-1, with a tentative D call TRBD1 (6 bases). Germline V gene data show CDR1 as SGDLS and CDR2 as YYNGEE. V lost 4 bases, J lost 4 bases, and 14 bases lay in between. CDR3 size: 14 residues. As DNA, the CDR3 is TGTGCCAGCAGCCTAACAGGGAAGGGCACTGAAGCTTTCTTT. As protein: CASSLTGKGTEAFF.

The chain has TRBV9 and TRBJ1-2; D is perhaps TRBD1 (5 bases). The germline CDR1 and CDR2 sequences are SGDLS and YYNGEE. V was cut by 0 bases and J by 4 bases, with 13 bases left in between. The CDR3 sequence is 15 residues long. The CDR3 reads CASSVAVGASYGYTF. In DNA form, the CDR3 reads TGTGCCAGCAGCGTAGCGGTAGGGGCCTCCTATGGCTACACCTTC.

This chain links TRBV4-1 with TRBJ1-4; 8 bases match TRBD1. This CDR3 is built from 13 residues. Germline V lookup: CDR1 MGHRA, CDR2 YSYEKL. The trim removed 6 bases at V and 8 bases at J, leaving 5 bases unmatched. DNA of the CDR3: TGCGCCAGCAGGGGACAGGTAGAAGAAAAACTGTTTTTT. This translates into CASRGQVEEKLFF.

V is TRBV5-1 and J is TRBJ1-1; D perhaps matches TRBD1 (6 bases). The CDR3 is 15 amino acids. The germline V gene encodes CDR1 SGHRS and CDR2 YFSETQ. Trimming took off 0 bases at V and 4 bases at J, with 13 bases between the two ends. The CDR3: CASSLGTGSGTEAFF. The CDR3 DNA sequence: TGCGCCAGCAGCTTGGGTACAGGGTCCGGCACTGAAGCTTTCTTT.

V is TRBV7-6 and J is TRBJ2-1; 7 bases are shared with TRBD1. Per the germline V gene, CDR1 is SGHVS and CDR2 is FNYEAQ. The CDR3 loop spans 14 amino acids. The junction had 5 bases not matched to a gene; V was cut back by 5 bases and J by 4 bases. The CDR3 coding sequence is TGTGCCAGCAGCCCTCGGGACAGATACAATGAGCAGTTCTTC. This gives the protein CASSPRDRYNEQFF.

The chain uses TRBV11-3 and TRBJ2-7; D is perhaps TRBD2 (6 bases). The CDR3 extends over 13 amino acids. Trimming took off 5 bases at V and 3 bases at J, with 11 bases between the two ends. Looked up from germline, CDR1 is SGHNT and CDR2 is YENEEA. The CDR3 nucleotides read TGTGCCAGCAGCCTGGGACTGCACTACGAGCAGTACTTC. Translating gives CASSLGLHYEQYF.

V usage is TRBV7-2 and J usage is TRBJ2-3; D might be TRBD2 (5 bases). The germline gives CDR1 SGHTA, CDR2 FQGNSA. The CDR3 spans 15 residues. The germline V and J ends were trimmed by 3 bases and 4 bases, with 14 bases remaining between them. CDR3 residues: CASSFTSGEADTQYF. CDR3 sequence (DNA): TGTGCCAGCAGCTTTACTAGTGGAGAAGCAGATACGCAGTATTTT.

In this sample, this clone turned up a few times. The rearrangement uses TRBV18 and TRBJ2-3; 7 positions agree with TRBD2. V lost 2 bases and J lost 0; bases outside the gene matches: 11. Germline CDR1 KGHSH, CDR2 LQKENI. The CDR3 is 18 residues long. CDR3 in DNA: TGTGCCAGCTCACCAAGTTTTCGCGCGGGAGCTAGCACAGATACGCAGTATTTT. Encoded protein: CASSPSFRAGASTDTQYF.

The chain links TRBV16 to TRBJ2-1, with 8 bases aligning to TRBD1. Per the germline V gene, CDR1 is KGHSY and CDR2 is FQNENV. The J segment lost 9 bases and the V segment lost 4 bases, leaving 5 bases of the junction unmatched. There are 13 residues in the CDR3. This CDR3 is CASSPWTGSEQFF. In DNA form, the CDR3 reads TGTGCCAGCAGCCCGTGGACAGGGTCTGAGCAGTTCTTC. Variable domain in full (rest from reference TRBV16 and TRBJ2-1): GEEVAQTPKHLVRGEGQKAKLYCAPIKGHSYVFWYQQVLKNEFKFLISFQNENVFDETGMPKERFSAKCLPNSPCSLEIQATKLEDSAVYFCASSPWTGSEQFFGPGTRLTVL.

This clone has at least ten counts. The chain has TRBV30 and TRBJ1-1; D gene unclear. The CDR3 is 13 amino acids. The V gene's germline CDR1 is GTSNPN and CDR2 SVGIG (reference sequence). With 1 base removed from V and 5 bases from J, the gap between germline ends came to 11 bases. The CDR3 spells CAWSGSGWTEAFF. CDR3 DNA: TGTGCCTGGAGTGGGTCAGGCTGGACTGAAGCTTTCTTT.

V gene TRBV15 combines with J gene TRBJ2-3; D call uncertain. Trimming took off 9 bases at V and 2 bases at J, with 12 bases between the two ends. The length of the CDR3 is 13 residues. The germline V gene has CDR1 LNHNV and CDR2 YYDKDF (reference sequence). The CDR3 coding sequence is TGTGCCACGAGCCTAGAACCCACAGATACGCAGTATTTT. As protein: CATSLEPTDTQYF.

This chain uses TRBV7-9 with TRBJ1-2; D is ambiguous. Germline CDR1 SEHNR, CDR2 FQNEAQ (reference sequence). The germline V and J ends were trimmed by 1 base and 8 bases, with 11 bases remaining between them. This CDR3 has 13 amino acids. In DNA form, the CDR3 reads TGTGCCAGCAGCTTAGAGGGAGGAGAGGGCTACACCTTC. Its translation is CASSLEGGEGYTF.

The V gene is TRBV5-1, the J gene TRBJ2-1; TRBD2 matches 11 bases. The germline gives CDR1 SGHRS, CDR2 YFSETQ. V dropped 2 bases and J dropped 4; count of bases not matched to a gene: 11. This CDR3 region has 18 residues. The CDR3 DNA follows: TGCGCCAGCAGCTTCTTTCGACTAGCGGGAAACCCTTACAATGAGCAGTTCTTC. Protein: CASSFFRLAGNPYNEQFF.

This rearrangement joins TRBV11-2 to TRBJ2-1; D unclear. Germline loops: CDR1 SGHAT, CDR2 FQNNGV. Deletions cut 1 base from V and 0 bases from J, with 13 bases between. The CDR3 sequence is 17 residues long. CDR3 sequence reads: CASSLVLRPYSYNEQFF. CDR3 sequence (DNA): TGTGCCAGCAGCTTAGTTCTGCGGCCCTACTCCTACAATGAGCAGTTCTTC.

This clone has a single count. CDR3 residues: CASRAQGGSETQYF. CDR3 nucleotide sequence: TGTGCCAGCAGGGCGCAAGGCGGCTCAGAGACCCAGTACTTC. V is TRBV6-1 and J is TRBJ2-5; no firm D call. Trimming took off 6 bases at V and 4 bases at J, with 15 bases between the two ends. CDR1 MNHNS and CDR2 SASEGT come from the germline V gene. The CDR3 spans 14 residues.

This chain links TRBV5-8 with TRBJ2-5; 8 bases match TRBD1. The CDR3 totals 16 residues. Germline V lookup: CDR1 SGHTS, CDR2 YDEGEE. Trimming cost V 2 bases and J 3 bases; bases outside gene matches: 9. The CDR3 sequence: CASSFPRGQGKETQYF. The DNA for the CDR3 is TGTGCCAGCAGCTTTCCCCGAGGACAGGGCAAAGAGACCCAGTACTTC.

The J gene is TRBJ1-5, the V gene TRBV2, with TRBD1 as a possible D gene (6 bases). The CDR3 has 14 amino acids. In germline, CDR1 is SNHLY, CDR2 FYNNEI. Trimming pared 5 bases from V and 4 bases from J, leaving 12 bases between. CDR3 sequence reads: CASSPDRRNQPQHF. CDR3 DNA: TGTGCCAGCAGTCCGGACAGACGAAATCAGCCCCAGCATTTT.

The chain recombines TRBV18 with TRBJ1-5, with D perhaps TRBD1 (5 bases). The CDR3 covers 15 residues. Per germline, CDR1 KGHSH and CDR2 LQKENI. Trimming removed 5 bases from V and 0 bases from J, with 11 bases in between. The CDR3 DNA reads as TGTGCCAGCTCAACCGGGACTAATAGCAATCAGCCCCAGCATTTT. Its translation: CASSTGTNSNQPQHF.

V and J are TRBV7-8 and TRBJ2-3; TRBD1 might be the D (5 bases). Trimming took 1 base from V and 0 from J, leaving 11 bases between them. The CDR3 is made up of 16 amino acids. Germline assignment: CDR1 SGHVS and CDR2 FQNEAQ. CDR3 residues: CASSLGGHSSTDTQYF. The CDR3 nucleotides are TGTGCCAGCAGCTTAGGCGGACACTCAAGCACAGATACGCAGTATTTT. Full variable domain (remainder filled in from reference TRBV7-8 and TRBJ2-3): GAGVSQSPRYKVAKRGQDVALRCDPISGHVSLFWYQQALGQGPEFLTYFQNEAQLDKSGLPSDRFFAERPEGSVSTLKIQRTQQEDSAVYLCASSLGGHSSTDTQYFGPGTRLTVL.

This clone has only one observation. The V and J genes are TRBV5-6 and TRBJ2-7; maybe TRBD1 (5 bases). The CDR3 has 14 residues. The ends were cut back, 0 bases at V and 3 bases at J, with 10 bases in the middle. Germline V gives CDR1 SGHDT, CDR2 YYEEEE. The CDR3 region has the DNA TGTGCCAGCAGCTTGGGCGCACAGGACTACGAGCAGTACTTC. Protein: CASSLGAQDYEQYF.

The J gene is TRBJ1-1, the V gene TRBV5-8; D gene ambiguous. The CDR3 contains 15 residues. The V gene lost 0 bases and the J gene lost 0 bases, with 9 bases spanning the gap. Germline lookup yields CDR1 SGHTS and CDR2 YDEGEE. The CDR3 region has the DNA TGTGCCAGCAGCTTGGTTGGCACGTTGAACACTGAAGCTTTCTTT. It translates to CASSLVGTLNTEAFF.